This T cell receptor beta chain was captured in a study of shared clonotypes between healthy human individuals. The V segment lost 4 bases and the J segment 0 bases; nucleotides outside the gene matches: 3. The CDR3 has 15 amino acids. Germline V CDR1 and CDR2: SGDLS, YYNGEE. CD8 memory cells included CD45RO+ cells plus CCR7-negative CD45RA+ TemRA cells. On this clone itself: As yet, its antigen is unknown.

Whole-study results and caveats: Enrolling few donors narrowed the genetic and exposure-history diversity that was represented. Blood alone was sampled, and tissue repertoires likely differ.

Original data processing: Owing to the provision of junction-only sequences devoid of quality scores by immunoSEQ, filtering differed. This table comes from immunoSEQ multiplex PCR, and its TCRdb copy is limited to in-frame clones, with some not included. For V, J and clone size, that table is used; D and trimming come from the DNA. The sample has approximately 350,000 clones, approximately 96% seen once; the top ten hold around 0.29%. V usage is TRBV9 and J usage is TRBJ2-1; 8 bases map to TRBD2. The sequenced sample was memory CD8+ T cells sorted from blood. Subset of the sample: CD45RO+ cells pooled with CCR7-negative TemRA cells. The clonotype was recovered from a man aged 25-45 years in good health. As DNA, the CDR3 is TGTGCCAGCAGCTCGGGAGGGAGCTCCTACAATGAGCAGTTCTTC. The encoded protein is CASSSGGSSYNEQFF. Full variable domain (missing parts from reference TRBV9 and TRBJ2-1): DSGVTQTPKHLITATGQRVTLRCSPRSGDLSVYWYQQSLDQGLQFLIQYYNGEERAKGNILERFSAQQFPDLHSELNLSSLELGDSALYFCASSSGGSSYNEQFFGPGTRLTVL.